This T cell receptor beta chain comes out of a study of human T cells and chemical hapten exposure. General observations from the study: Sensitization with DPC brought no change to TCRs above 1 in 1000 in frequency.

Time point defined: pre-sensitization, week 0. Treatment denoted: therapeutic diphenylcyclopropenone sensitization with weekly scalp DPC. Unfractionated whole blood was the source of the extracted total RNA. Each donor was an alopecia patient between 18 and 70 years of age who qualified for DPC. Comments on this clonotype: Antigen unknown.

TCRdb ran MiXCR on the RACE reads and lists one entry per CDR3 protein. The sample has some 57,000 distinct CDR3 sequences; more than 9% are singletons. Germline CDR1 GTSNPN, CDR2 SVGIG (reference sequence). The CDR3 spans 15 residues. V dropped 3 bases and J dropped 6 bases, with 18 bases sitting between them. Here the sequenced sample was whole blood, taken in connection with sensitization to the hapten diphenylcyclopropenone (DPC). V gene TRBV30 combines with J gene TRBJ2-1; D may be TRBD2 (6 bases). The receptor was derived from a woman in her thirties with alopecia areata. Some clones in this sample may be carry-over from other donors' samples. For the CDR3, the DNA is TGTGCCTGGAGGTACTCTACCGTGGGGGGCAATGAGCAGTTCTTC. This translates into CAWRYSTVGGNEQFF.